This T cell receptor beta chain is drawn from a study of blood T cell repertoires in COVID-19. TCRdb's copy holds only in-frame clones and misses some; the assay was immunoSEQ multiplex PCR. The data hold some 270,000 clones, with approximately 85% observed a single time. The V end was cut by 3 bases, the J end by 0 bases, with 11 bases between. CDR3 length: 15 amino acids. In germline, CDR1 is LGHDT, CDR2 YNNKEL (reference sequence). The TCR was taken from a woman aged 25-40 years who had recovered from COVID-19. Sequencing was performed on PBMCs or T cells enriched from blood (not recorded which). The chain combines TRBV3-1 (or the pseudogene TRBV3-2) with TRBJ1-1, with TRBD1 as a possible D gene (5 bases). CDR3 protein: CASSQATVLNTEAFF. The CDR3 DNA follows: TGTGCCAGCAGCCAGGCGACAGTATTGAACACTGAAGCTTTCTTT.